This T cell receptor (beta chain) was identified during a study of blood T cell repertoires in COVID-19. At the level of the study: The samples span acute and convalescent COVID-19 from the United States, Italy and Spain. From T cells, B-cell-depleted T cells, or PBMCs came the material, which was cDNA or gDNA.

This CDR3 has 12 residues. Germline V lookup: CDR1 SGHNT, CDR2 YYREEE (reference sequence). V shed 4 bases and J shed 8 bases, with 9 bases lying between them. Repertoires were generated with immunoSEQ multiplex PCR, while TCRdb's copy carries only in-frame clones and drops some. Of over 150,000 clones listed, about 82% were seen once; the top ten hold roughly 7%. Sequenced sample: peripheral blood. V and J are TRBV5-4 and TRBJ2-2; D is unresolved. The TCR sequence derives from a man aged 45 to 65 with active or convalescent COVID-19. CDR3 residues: CASSQDGGELFF. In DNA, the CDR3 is TGTGCCAGCAGCCAAGACGGGGGGGAGCTGTTTTTT.